This T cell receptor (beta chain) was recorded in a study of cytomegalovirus exposure and HLA in healthy donors. With 60 Vbeta and 13 Jbeta primers, the PCR was carried out. Method: immunoSEQ multiplex PCR; TCRdb's copy keeps in-frame clones and lacks some. The table lists approximately 150,000 clones, more than 60% of them singletons. The V segment lost 5 bases and the J segment 0 bases; nucleotides outside the gene matches: 5. This CDR3 is 15 amino acids long. CDR1 SGHRS and CDR2 YFSETQ come from the germline V gene. Donors consisted of healthy bone marrow donors. The TCR was taken from a male donor in good health and CMV-seronegative. This chain joins TRBV5-1 and TRBJ2-1, with 7 positions matching TRBD1. The sequencing sample was made of PBMCs. CDR3 sequence: CASSPDRVSYNEQFF. CDR3 coding DNA: TGCGCCAGCAGTCCTGACAGGGTCTCCTACAATGAGCAGTTCTTC.